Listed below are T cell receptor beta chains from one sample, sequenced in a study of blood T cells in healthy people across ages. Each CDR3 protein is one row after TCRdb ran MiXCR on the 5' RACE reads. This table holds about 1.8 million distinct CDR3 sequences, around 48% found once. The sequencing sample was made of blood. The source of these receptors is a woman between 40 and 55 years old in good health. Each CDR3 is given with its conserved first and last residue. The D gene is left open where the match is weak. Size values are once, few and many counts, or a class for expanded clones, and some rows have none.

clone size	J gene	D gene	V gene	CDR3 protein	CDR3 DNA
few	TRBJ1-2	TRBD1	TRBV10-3	CAISDEGQVPNYGYTF	TGTGCCATCAGTGACGAGGGACAGGTCCCTAACTATGGCTACACCTTC
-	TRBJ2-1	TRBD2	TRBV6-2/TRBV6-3	CASSLLAGRTANEQFF	TGTGCCAGCAGCCTACTAGCGGGACGGACCGCGAATGAGCAGTTCTTC
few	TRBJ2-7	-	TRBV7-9	CASSLLDGSAYEQYF	TGTGCCAGCAGCTTACTGGACGGGTCGGCCTACGAGCAGTACTTC
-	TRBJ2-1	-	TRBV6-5	CASSYPPRGGLDNEQFF	TGTGCCAGCAGTTACCCACCTAGGGGGGGGCTCGACAATGAGCAGTTCTTC
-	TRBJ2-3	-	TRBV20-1	CSAQPGPTTDTQYF	TGCAGTGCTCAGCCGGGGCCCACCACAGATACGCAGTATTTT
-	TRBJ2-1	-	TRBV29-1	CSVEPGVNNEQFF	TGCAGCGTGGAACCGGGGGTAAACAATGAGCAGTTCTTC
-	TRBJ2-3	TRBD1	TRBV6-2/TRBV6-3	CASREQGATDTQYF	TGTGCCAGCAGAGAACAGGGGGCGACAGATACGCAGTATTTT
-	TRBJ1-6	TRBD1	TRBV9	CASSDTGTGAANSPLHF	TGTGCCAGCAGCGACACCGGGACAGGGGCGGCTAATTCACCCCTCCACTTT
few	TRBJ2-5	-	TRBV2	CASKGAFGETQYF	TGTGCCAGCAAGGGAGCCTTTGGAGAGACCCAGTACTTC
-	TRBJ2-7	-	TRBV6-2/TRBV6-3	CASRYRGGTYEQYF	TGTGCCAGCAGATACAGGGGGGGAACCTACGAGCAGTACTTC
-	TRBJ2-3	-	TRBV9	CASSVAGQNTDTQYF	TGTGCCAGCAGCGTCGCCGGACAGAACACAGATACGCAGTATTTT
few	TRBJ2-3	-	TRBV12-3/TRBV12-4	CASSSLMDTQYF	TGTGCCAGCAGTTCTTTAATGGATACGCAGTATTTT
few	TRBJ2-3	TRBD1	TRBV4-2	CASSQDLGTGNSRGDTQYF	TGTGCCAGCAGCCAAGATCTGGGGACAGGGAATTCAAGAGGAGATACGCAGTATTTT
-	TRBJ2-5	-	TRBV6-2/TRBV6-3	CASSYASQETQYF	TGTGCCAGCAGTTATGCCAGCCAAGAGACCCAGTACTTC
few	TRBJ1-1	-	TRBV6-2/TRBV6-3	CASSSRATNTEAFF	TGTGCCAGCAGCTCCAGGGCGACGAACACTGAAGCTTTCTTT
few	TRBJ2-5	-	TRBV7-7	CASSPGRTSRGSQETQYF	TGTGCTAGCAGCCCTGGGCGGACATCCAGAGGGTCACAAGAGACCCAGTACTTC
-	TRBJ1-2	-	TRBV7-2	CASSFGPSTGYGYTF	TGTGCCAGCAGCTTTGGCCCGTCTACGGGCTATGGCTACACCTTC
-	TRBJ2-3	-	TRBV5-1	CASSFGRATSTDTQYF	TGCGCCAGCAGCTTTGGCAGGGCGACTAGCACAGATACGCAGTATTTT